A selection of T cell receptor beta chains follows, all from one sample in a study of T-cell memory formation after mild COVID-19. MiXCR, run by TCRdb on the 5' RACE reads, gives a single entry per CDR3 protein. The repertoire has around 250,000 distinct CDR3 sequences, 16% of them found once; the top ten carry 20% to 25%. The specimen was PBMCs or a T cell subset sorted from them (not recorded which). These receptors were obtained from a man aged 18 to 30 who had mild COVID-19 (a few samples of this study predate the infection). Cell type and time point are not known. Each CDR3 is given with its conserved first and last residue. The D gene is left open where the match is weak. A row's size may be missing; if present it is once, few, many or a size class.

TRBJ2-6 | - | TRBV27 | - | CASTQWGPSSGANVLTF | TGTGCCAGCACCCAGTGGGGGCCATCCTCTGGGGCCAACGTCCTGACTTTC
TRBJ1-1 | TRBD1 | TRBV5-1 | - | CASSDPGQGNTEAFF | TGCGCCAGCAGCGATCCGGGACAGGGGAACACTGAAGCTTTCTTT
TRBJ2-2 | - | TRBV9 | few | CASSVWEHGELFF | TGTGCCAGCAGCGTATGGGAACACGGGGAGCTGTTTTTT
TRBJ2-7 | - | TRBV7-8 | - | CASSLSRLRRNYEQYF | TGTGCCAGCAGCCTTTCTAGGCTTCGACGAAATTACGAGCAGTACTTC
TRBJ2-4 | TRBD1 | TRBV10-3 | - | CASQTGEANIQYF | TGTGCCTCCCAGACAGGGGAGGCCAACATTCAGTACTTC
TRBJ2-2 | - | TRBV24-1 | few | CATSDLPGTSNTGELFF | TGTGCCACCAGTGATTTACCCGGGACTTCGAACACCGGGGAGCTGTTTTTT
TRBJ1-1 | - | TRBV5-1 | many | CASSLADQGPLGEAFF | TGCGCCAGCAGCTTGGCAGACCAGGGGCCGCTGGGTGAAGCTTTCTTT
TRBJ1-6 | TRBD1 | TRBV7-3 | - | CASSSNTGAGSPLHF | TGTGCCAGCAGCTCCAACACAGGGGCCGGTTCACCCCTCCACTTT
TRBJ1-5 | - | TRBV20-1 | - | CSARDTANRQPQHF | TGCAGTGCTAGAGATACGGCGAATCGTCAGCCCCAGCATTTT
TRBJ2-4 | - | TRBV7-9 | - | CASSLRMGENIQYF | TGTGCCAGCAGCTTAAGAATGGGGGAGAACATTCAGTACTTC
TRBJ2-7 | TRBD1 | TRBV29-1 | few | CSVARGRDRDYEQYF | TGCAGCGTAGCCAGGGGAAGGGACAGGGACTACGAGCAGTACTTC
TRBJ1-4 | - | TRBV4-1 | - | CASSKTRTYEKLFF | TGCGCCAGCAGCAAGACCAGGACCTATGAAAAACTGTTTTTT
TRBJ1-2 | - | TRBV7-6 | few | CASSSPGSSGYTF | TGTGCCAGCAGCTCCCCAGGGAGTTCTGGCTACACCTTC
TRBJ2-1 | TRBD1 | TRBV29-1 | - | CSVTSLDRGEYNEQFF | TGCAGCGTTACCTCTCTGGACAGGGGGGAGTACAATGAGCAGTTCTTC
TRBJ1-1 | TRBD1 | TRBV6-2/TRBV6-3 | - | CASIGSPGQVLNTEAFF | TGTGCCAGCATTGGGTCCCCGGGACAGGTCCTGAACACTGAAGCTTTCTTT
TRBJ2-3 | TRBD2 | TRBV7-2 | few | CASSPPRWLAGGRQYF | TGTGCCAGCAGCCCCCCACGCTGGCTAGCGGGCGGCCGCCAGTATTTT
TRBJ1-6 | TRBD1 | TRBV6-5 | - | CASNNRGPNSPLHF | TGTGCCAGCAACAACAGGGGGCCCAATTCACCCCTCCACTTT
TRBJ2-1 | - | TRBV29-1 | - | CSVDSDNEQFF | TGCAGCGTTGACAGCGACAATGAGCAGTTCTTC
TRBJ1-1 | - | TRBV10-3 | many | CAISGKLDTEAFF | TGTGCCATCAGTGGGAAGCTTGACACTGAAGCTTTCTTT
TRBJ2-1 | - | TRBV15 | - | CATSTLARWEQFF | TGTGCCACCAGCACCCTAGCGCGATGGGAGCAGTTCTTC
TRBJ2-4 | - | TRBV20-1 | few | CSASSGPGDPRLYSDIQYF | TGCAGTGCTAGTTCAGGTCCGGGGGATCCCAGACTGTATAGTGACATTCAGTACTTC
TRBJ2-5 | - | TRBV4-1 | many | CASSQWTEPKGTQYF | TGCGCCAGCAGCCAATGGACTGAGCCGAAGGGGACCCAGTACTTC
TRBJ2-1 | TRBD2 | TRBV7-3 | - | CASSFDGGASFF | TGTGCCAGCAGCTTCGACGGGGGGGCCTCGTTCTTC
TRBJ2-1 | TRBD2 | TRBV6-5 | - | CASRPLAGPSFF | TGTGCCAGCAGGCCCCTAGCGGGTCCCTCTTTCTTC
TRBJ2-1 | TRBD2 | TRBV5-1 | - | CASSRPSGADEQFF | TGCGCCAGCAGTCGGCCTAGCGGGGCGGATGAGCAGTTCTTC
TRBJ1-5 | - | TRBV6-2/TRBV6-3 | - | CASSLGFNNQPQHF | TGTGCCAGCAGTTTAGGGTTTAACAATCAGCCCCAGCATTTT
TRBJ2-1 | - | TRBV30 | - | CAWSVLLGNGQFF | TGTGCCTGGAGTGTACTGCTGGGGAACGGGCAGTTCTTC
TRBJ1-2 | - | TRBV20-1 | - | CSARSPAGYTF | TGCAGTGCTAGAAGCCCGGCGGGCTACACCTTC
TRBJ2-7 | - | TRBV7-9 | few | CASSSPMKYEQYF | TGTGCCAGCAGCTCCCCCATGAAGTACGAGCAGTACTTC
TRBJ2-3 | - | TRBV2 | - | CASSDVLGRTDTQYF | TGTGCCAGCAGTGACGTCCTAGGGCGCACAGATACGCAGTATTTT
TRBJ2-3 | - | TRBV7-3 | - | CASSLSGATDTQYF | TGTGCCAGCAGCTTATCAGGGGCCACAGATACGCAGTATTTT
TRBJ1-1 | TRBD1 | TRBV5-6 | few | CASSSGQVTEAFF | TGTGCCAGCAGCTCCGGACAGGTCACTGAAGCTTTCTTT
TRBJ2-1 | TRBD1 | TRBV9 | - | CASTPATGNYNEQFF | TGTGCCAGCACCCCCGCGACAGGGAACTACAATGAGCAGTTCTTC
TRBJ2-1 | TRBD1 | TRBV5-1 | few | CASSLEGARVRF | TGCGCCAGCAGCTTGGAGGGGGCCAGGGTTCGGTTC
TRBJ1-1 | - | TRBV6-5 | many | CASSYRSAGATEAFF | TGTGCCAGCAGTTACAGGTCGGCAGGGGCCACTGAAGCTTTCTTT
TRBJ1-1 | TRBD1 | TRBV20-1 | few | CSARQGQPNTEAFF | TGCAGTGCTAGGCAGGGACAGCCGAACACTGAAGCTTTCTTT
TRBJ2-2 | TRBD2 | TRBV20-1 | - | CSARGFAGGRNTGELFF | TGCAGTGCTAGAGGGTTCGCGGGGGGTCGGAACACCGGGGAGCTGTTTTTT
TRBJ1-1 | - | TRBV5-5 | - | CASSFRPSTEAFF | TGTGCCAGCAGCTTCAGGCCTTCCACTGAAGCTTTCTTT
TRBJ2-5 | TRBD2 | TRBV3-1 | many | CASSQDFGAGGQETQYF | TGTGCCAGCAGCCAAGATTTCGGAGCGGGGGGGCAAGAGACCCAGTACTTC
TRBJ2-5 | TRBD2 | TRBV29-1 | - | CSEVAREGTQYF | TGCAGCGAGGTGGCCCGGGAGGGGACCCAGTACTTC
TRBJ1-1 | - | TRBV5-1 | few | CASSLADTNTEAFF | TGCGCCAGCAGCTTGGCCGACACGAACACTGAAGCTTTCTTT